One sample yielded the 6 T cell receptor beta chains listed below, sequenced in a study of Ad26.COV2.S vaccination and SARS-CoV-2 variants. Measured with immunoSEQ multiplex PCR; TCRdb has only the in-frame clones, and not every one. Of a few hundred thousand clones detected, roughly 91% appear once; the ten largest clones hold 3.4%. Treatment described: around 19 received Ad26.COV2.S at low or high dose, single or two shots; about five received placebo; per-sample allocation not given. At day 63 after the first vaccine or placebo injection, samples were drawn. The specimen comprised peripheral blood, sampled in a trial of Ad26.COV2.S vaccine versus placebo. Receptors were obtained from a person aged 18-65 years who received the Ad26.COV2.S COVID-19 vaccine or a placebo.

The CDR3 DNA reads TGTGCCAGCAGCTTAACTGGTGGGGGAGGCACCGGGGAGCTGTTTTTT. Its translation: CASSLTGGGGTGELFF. The V call is TRBV7-3, the J call TRBJ2-2; possible D gene TRBD2, 6 bases. From germline, CDR1 is SGHTA and CDR2 FQGTGA. The V end lost 0 bases, the J end lost 4 bases, and 12 bases lay between the germline ends. The CDR3 sequence is 16 residues long.

The chain employs TRBV12-3 or TRBV12-4 and TRBJ1-1; the D is unclear. V was trimmed by 6 bases and J by 8 bases, leaving 10 bases between them. This CDR3 spans 11 amino acids. The CDR3 protein is CASRVRGEAFF. Here the CDR3 DNA reads TGTGCCAGCAGAGTTCGAGGAGAAGCTTTCTTT.

V gene TRBV19 combines with J gene TRBJ2-7; tentatively, D is TRBD1 (5 bases). This CDR3 is 12 amino acids long. The germline V gene has CDR1 LNHDA and CDR2 SQIVND (reference sequence). V lost 5 bases and J lost 2, with 7 bases in between. CDR3 protein: CASSAGPYEQYF. DNA for the CDR3: TGTGCCAGTAGTGCAGGGCCCTACGAGCAGTACTTC. Based on the CDR3 plus reference TRBV19 and TRBJ2-7, the full variable domain is DGGITQSPKYLFRKEGQNVTLSCEQNLNHDAMYWYRQDPGQGLRLIYYSQIVNDFQKGDIAEGYSVSREKKESFPLTVTSAQKNPTAFYLCASSAGPYEQYFGPGTRLTVT.

The V gene is TRBV6-2 or TRBV6-3, the J gene TRBJ2-1, with 7 bases fitting TRBD1. J lost 6 bases, V lost 0 bases, and 11 bases had no gene match. This CDR3 has 17 amino acids. The V gene's germline CDR1 is MNHEY and CDR2 SVGEGT. The CDR3 sequence: CASSYSYRGRVVNEQFF. The CDR3 region has the DNA TGTGCCAGCAGTTACTCTTACAGGGGCAGAGTAGTCAATGAGCAGTTCTTC.

This clone was picked up a small number of times. The J gene is TRBJ1-5, the V gene TRBV6-2 or TRBV6-3; D remains unclear. Trimming shortened V by 5 bases and J by 2 bases, and 13 bases separated the two germline ends. This CDR3 comprises 15 residues. Germline lookup yields CDR1 MNHEY and CDR2 SVGEGT. CDR3 nucleotides: TGTGCCAGCAGTACGACTCAAGTAGGCAATCAGCCCCAGCATTTT. Amino acid sequence: CASSTTQVGNQPQHF.

This clone appeared once. J is TRBJ2-3 and V is TRBV3-1 (or the pseudogene TRBV3-2); D is ambiguous. CDR3 length: 16 residues. The germline V and J ends were trimmed by 4 bases and 2 bases, with 16 bases remaining between them. The germline V gene encodes CDR1 LGHDT and CDR2 YNNKEL (reference sequence). The CDR3 sequence: CASSLGNSGNTDTQYF. In DNA, the CDR3 is TGTGCCAGCAGCCTCGGAAATTCTGGTAACACAGATACGCAGTATTTT.